This TCR beta chain was identified during a study of shared clonotypes between healthy human individuals (dated by TCRdb to about 2020). Regarding the research as a whole: A few men and two women, aged 18 to 49 years, made up the cohort. For each donor, CD4 naive and CD4 memory were each given three plates, CD8 naive was given two plates, and CD8 memory was given one plate. To estimate repertoire size and how much clonotypes are shared between individuals, the study performed deep sequencing of blood TCR repertoires from 4 to 6 healthy adults. To increase sequencing depth and limit assay-specific biases, TCR repertoire library preparation and sequencing were carried out by different laboratories using diverse techniques. Per donor, leukapheresis produced somewhere between about 0.8 and 9.5 billion PBMCs. Overall results and qualifications from the work: Across a few donors, approximately 5% of naive CD4, roughly 3.5% of naive CD8, 2.3% of memory CD4, and roughly 0.4% of memory CD8 clonotypes were shared. Only blood was sampled, and tissue TCR repertoires likely differ from those in blood. Because the study included a small number of donors, the genetic and exposure-history diversity represented was limited. Compared with non-shared clonotypes, clonotypes shared by all four sorted-subset donors had higher generation probabilities. Based on pairwise subsampling, the degree of clonotype sharing among donors was expected to be affected by sequencing depth. Naive subsets generally had larger estimated clonotype richness than memory subsets. Rarefaction of sorted-subset datasets indicated incomplete sequencing despite the large sequencing depth.

Using the deep immunoSEQ assay, multiplex PCR amplified TCR CDR3 regions from genomic DNA. Extracted genomic DNA from each cell subset was spread evenly across all wells of several immunoSEQ 96-well plates, with each plate serving as a replicate. For sorted subsets, each replicate PCR was loaded with 200 to 250 ng genomic DNA, equivalent to about 33,000 T cell genomes. The purified libraries were quantified using a Qubit 3.0 fluorometer, sized with a Bioanalyzer 2100, and then quantified again using the KAPA Library Quantification kit. Every immunoSEQ 96-well plate was sequenced on a dedicated single-read 150-cycle Illumina NextSeq 550 flow cell. The original pipeline was this. Because only junctional sequences without quality scores were contained in the immunoSEQ output, filtering matching that applied to full-length reads could not be performed. Sequences were annotated with PyIR, a Python wrapper for IgBLAST v1.9, and V/J genes and CDR3 were assigned using IMGT germline references. Any read was removed if the V/J assignment was weak (E-value above 1e-6), the CDR3 was missing, or the read contained stop codons, out-of-frame junctions, or ambiguous translated residues. V3J clonotypes were defined by identical inferred V gene, J gene, and CDR3 amino acid sequence. The percentage overlap between two repertoires was calculated by dividing the number of shared unique clonotypes by the size of the smaller repertoire. RTK rarefaction, the Chao1 estimator, and Recon v2.1 estimates of unobserved clonotypes were used to assess repertoire richness. OLGA was used to compute generation probabilities for all TCRbeta clonotypes that the gDNA method yielded from a few donors. The table was pulled from immuneACCESS by TCRdb, which kept in-frame rearrangements only. Such tables lose some clones; where checked, under half of the loss comes from unresolved V genes, and the rest has no known cause. V and J calls and clone size are copied from that table; D and trimming were computed from the DNA. The sample data list about 2 million clones, and 95% of these were observed just once. The top ten constitute more than 0.1% of the sample.

Healthy HIV-negative adults with no recently reported acute infections or vaccinations were included as donors. All donors were Caucasian adults living in Nashville, Tennessee, USA. CD4+ T cells were enriched by magnetic negative selection, after which naive cells were positively selected on CD45RA and the negative fraction was taken as the memory subset. Blood was obtained by leukapheresis, after which PBMCs were separated by Ficoll-Histopaque density gradient centrifugation and cryopreserved in liquid nitrogen vapor phase. Analytical flow cytometry was used to check the purity and quantity of every magnetically sorted T cell population. Genomic DNA was isolated from every sorted fraction and measured by UV absorbance on a Nanodrop 2000c. The V end loses 0 bases and the J end loses 5 bases, and a stretch of 8 bases separates them. Reading the germline V gene (reference sequence) gives CDR1 LNHNV and CDR2 YYDKDF. The CDR3 holds 13 amino acids from the cysteine to the phenylalanine. Here the CDR3 DNA is all that survives: 39 bases in frame from base 1.

Details on this clone: There is no known antigen for this receptor. Within one base of it there is no much larger clone, and no base qualities were kept. The same CDR3 can be traced to other DNA sequences in this sample.

Sequenced input: naive CD4+ T cells sorted from blood. This specimen's cell subset or site label, interpreted: CD45RA+ positively selected. In this chain, TRBV15 is recombined with TRBJ2-7; 5 matching bases give a weak D call of TRBD2. The TCR was taken from a man aged 18 to 35 in good health. In nucleotides, the sequence is TGTGCCACCAGCAGAGATCCCGGGAACGAGCAGTACTTC. Its amino acids are CATSRDPGNEQYF.